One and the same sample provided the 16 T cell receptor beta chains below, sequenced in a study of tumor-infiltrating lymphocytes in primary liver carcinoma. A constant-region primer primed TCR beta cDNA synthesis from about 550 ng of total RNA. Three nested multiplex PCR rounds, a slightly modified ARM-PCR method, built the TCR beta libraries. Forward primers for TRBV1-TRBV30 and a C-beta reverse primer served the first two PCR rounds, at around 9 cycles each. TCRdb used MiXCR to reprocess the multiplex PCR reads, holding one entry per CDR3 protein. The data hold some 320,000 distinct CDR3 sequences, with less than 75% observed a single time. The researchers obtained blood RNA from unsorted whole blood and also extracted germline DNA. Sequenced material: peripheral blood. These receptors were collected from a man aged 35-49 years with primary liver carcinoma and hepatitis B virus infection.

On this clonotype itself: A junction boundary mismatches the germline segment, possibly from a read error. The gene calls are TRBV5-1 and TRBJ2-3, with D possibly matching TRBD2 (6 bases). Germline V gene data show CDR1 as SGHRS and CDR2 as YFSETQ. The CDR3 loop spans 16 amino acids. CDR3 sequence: CVSSLESSAYTDTQYF. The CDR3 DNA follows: TGCGTCAGCAGTCTTGAGTCTAGCGCCTACACAGATACGCAGTATTTT.

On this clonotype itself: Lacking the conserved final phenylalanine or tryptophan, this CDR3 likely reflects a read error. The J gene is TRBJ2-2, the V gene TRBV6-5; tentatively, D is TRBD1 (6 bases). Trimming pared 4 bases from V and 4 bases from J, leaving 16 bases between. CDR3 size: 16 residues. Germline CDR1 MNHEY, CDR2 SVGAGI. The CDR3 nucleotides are TGTGCCAGCAGTTCTCCAGGGGTCCCCGTCACCGGGGAGCTGTTTTAT. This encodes CASSSPGVPVTGELFY.

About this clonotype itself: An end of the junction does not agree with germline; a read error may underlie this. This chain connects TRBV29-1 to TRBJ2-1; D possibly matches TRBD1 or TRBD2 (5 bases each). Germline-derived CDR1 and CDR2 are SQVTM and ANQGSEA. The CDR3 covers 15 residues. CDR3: CSVSGVQAVYNGQFF. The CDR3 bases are TGTAGCGTCTCTGGGGTACAGGCGGTTTACAATGGGCAGTTCTTC.

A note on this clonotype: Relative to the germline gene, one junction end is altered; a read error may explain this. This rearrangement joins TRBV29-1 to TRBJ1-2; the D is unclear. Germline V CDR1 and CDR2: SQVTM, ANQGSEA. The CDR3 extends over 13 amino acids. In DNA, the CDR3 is TGTAGCGTTGAAGGCTACAGCTTCTATGGCTACACCTTC. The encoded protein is CSVEGYSFYGYTF.

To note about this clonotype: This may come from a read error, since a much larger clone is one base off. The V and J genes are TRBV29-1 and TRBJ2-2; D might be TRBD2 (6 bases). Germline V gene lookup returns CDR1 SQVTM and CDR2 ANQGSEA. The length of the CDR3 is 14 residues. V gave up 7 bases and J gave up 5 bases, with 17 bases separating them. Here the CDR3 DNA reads TGCAGCGCTTTCCCCCCGGGAGATACCGGGGAGCTGTTTTTT. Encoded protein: CSAFPPGDTGELFF.

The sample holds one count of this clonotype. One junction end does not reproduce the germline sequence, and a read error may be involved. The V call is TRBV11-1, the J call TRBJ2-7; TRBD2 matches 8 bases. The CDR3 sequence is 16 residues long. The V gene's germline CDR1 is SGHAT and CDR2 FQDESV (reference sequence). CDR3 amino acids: CARSFTSGQSSYEQYF. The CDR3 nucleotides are TGTGCCCGCAGTTTCACTAGCGGACAAAGCTCCTACGAGCAGTACTTC.

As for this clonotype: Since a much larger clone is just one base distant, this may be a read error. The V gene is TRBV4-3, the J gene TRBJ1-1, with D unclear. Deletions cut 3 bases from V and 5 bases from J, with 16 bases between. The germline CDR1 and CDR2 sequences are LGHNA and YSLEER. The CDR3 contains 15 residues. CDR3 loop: CASSHGKGRKTEAFF. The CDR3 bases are TGCGCCAGCAGCCATGGCAAGGGTAGAAAGACTGAAGCTTTCTTT.

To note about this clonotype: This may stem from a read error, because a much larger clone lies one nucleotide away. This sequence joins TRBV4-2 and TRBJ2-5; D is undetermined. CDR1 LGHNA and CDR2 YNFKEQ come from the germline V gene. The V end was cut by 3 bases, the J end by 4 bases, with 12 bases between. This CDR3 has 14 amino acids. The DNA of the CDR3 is TGTGCCAGCAGCCAGGTGGCTAGTGGAGAGACCCAGTACTTC. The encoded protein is CASSQVASGETQYF.

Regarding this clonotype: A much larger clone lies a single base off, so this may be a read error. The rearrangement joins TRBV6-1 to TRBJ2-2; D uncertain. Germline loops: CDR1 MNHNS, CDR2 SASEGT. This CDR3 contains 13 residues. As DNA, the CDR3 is TGTGTCAGCAGTGGAATTAACACCGGGGAGCTGTTTTTT. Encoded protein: CVSSGINTGELFF.

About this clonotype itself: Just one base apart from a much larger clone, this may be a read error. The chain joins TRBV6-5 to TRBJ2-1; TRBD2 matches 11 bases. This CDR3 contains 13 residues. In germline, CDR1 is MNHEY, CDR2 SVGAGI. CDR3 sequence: CASRGLADNEQSF. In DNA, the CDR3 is TGTGCCAGCAGGGGACTAGCGGACAATGAGCAGTCCTTC.

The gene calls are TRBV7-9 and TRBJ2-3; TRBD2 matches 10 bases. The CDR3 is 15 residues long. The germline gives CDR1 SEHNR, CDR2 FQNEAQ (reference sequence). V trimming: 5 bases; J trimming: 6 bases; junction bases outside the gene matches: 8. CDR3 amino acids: CASSDLAGARDTQYF. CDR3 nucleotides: TGTGCCAGCAGCGATCTAGCGGGAGCAAGGGATACGCAGTATTTT.

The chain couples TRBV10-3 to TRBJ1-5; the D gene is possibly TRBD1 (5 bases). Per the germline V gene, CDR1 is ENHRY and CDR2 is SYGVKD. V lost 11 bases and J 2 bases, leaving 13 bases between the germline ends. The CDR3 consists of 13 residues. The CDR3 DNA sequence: TGTGCCGCCTCGTGGGGGGGCAATCAGCCCCAGCATTTT. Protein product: CAASWGGNQPQHF.

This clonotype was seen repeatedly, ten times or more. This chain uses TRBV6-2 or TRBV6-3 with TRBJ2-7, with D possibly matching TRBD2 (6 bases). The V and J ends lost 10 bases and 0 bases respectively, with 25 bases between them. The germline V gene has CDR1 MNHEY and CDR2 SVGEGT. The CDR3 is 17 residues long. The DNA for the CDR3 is TGTGCCACCGACGAAGATATTGCGGGATATCCCTCCTACGAGCAGTACTTC. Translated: CATDEDIAGYPSYEQYF.

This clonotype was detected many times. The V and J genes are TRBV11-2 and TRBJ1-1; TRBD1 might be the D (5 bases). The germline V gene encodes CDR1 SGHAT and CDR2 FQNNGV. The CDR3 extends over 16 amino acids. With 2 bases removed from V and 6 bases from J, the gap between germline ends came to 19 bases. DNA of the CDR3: TGTGCCAGCAGCTTATGGGGCCGGTCAGGACACTCTGAAGCTTTCTTT. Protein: CASSLWGRSGHSEAFF.

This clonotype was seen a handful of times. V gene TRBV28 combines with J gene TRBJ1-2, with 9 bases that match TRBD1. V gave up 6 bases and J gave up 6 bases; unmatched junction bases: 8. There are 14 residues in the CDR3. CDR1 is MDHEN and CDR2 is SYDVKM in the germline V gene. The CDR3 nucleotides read TGTGCCAGCAGCTATACAGGGGGCGTTAATGGCTACACCTTC. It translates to CASSYTGGVNGYTF.

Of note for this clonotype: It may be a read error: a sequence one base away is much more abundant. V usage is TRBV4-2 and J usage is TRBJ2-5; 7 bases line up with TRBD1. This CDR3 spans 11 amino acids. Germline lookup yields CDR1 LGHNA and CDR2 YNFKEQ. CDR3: CASSRDRAFDF. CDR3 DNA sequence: TGTGCCAGCAGCCGAGACAGGGCATTTGACTTC.